The entry below gives a single T cell receptor beta chain sequence along with its context. Per the original methods: Cell counts per sample came from amplifying reference gene primers. TCRdb's copy holds only in-frame clones and misses some; the assay was immunoSEQ multiplex PCR. V and J calls and clone size are given by that table; D and trimming were obtained from the DNA. Of 220,000 or so clones in the sample, 80% to 85% were seen once. Recruited during active infection, patients (from Seattle) were subsequently followed longitudinally. The data stem from a study of blood T cell repertoires in COVID-19. Looking at the study overall: The cDNA or gDNA used as material had been derived from T cells, B-cell-depleted T cells, or PBMCs.

This clonotype was obtained from a woman older than 75 with COVID-19, enrolled during active disease. The sequencing sample was made of peripheral blood.

For the CDR3, the DNA is TGTGCCAGTAGGCCCCTAGAGTCTGGGGCCAACGTCCTGACTTTC. Protein: CASRPLESGANVLTF. V is TRBV19 and J is TRBJ2-6; D unresolved. The CDR3 sequence is 15 residues long. From germline, CDR1 is LNHDA and CDR2 SQIVND (reference sequence). With 6 bases removed from V and 1 base from J, the gap between germline ends came to 10 bases.